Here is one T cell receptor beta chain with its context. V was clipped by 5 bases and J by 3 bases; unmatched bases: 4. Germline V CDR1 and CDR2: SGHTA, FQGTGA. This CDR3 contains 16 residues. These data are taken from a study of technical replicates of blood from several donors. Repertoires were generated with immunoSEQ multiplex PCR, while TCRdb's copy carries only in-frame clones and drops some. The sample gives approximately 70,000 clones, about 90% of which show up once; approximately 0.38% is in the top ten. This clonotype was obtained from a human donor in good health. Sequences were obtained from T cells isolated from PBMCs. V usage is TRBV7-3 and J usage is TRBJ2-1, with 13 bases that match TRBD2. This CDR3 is CASSTGTSGVYNEQFF. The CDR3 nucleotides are TGTGCCAGCAGCACCGGGACTAGCGGGGTCTACAATGAGCAGTTCTTC.